These T cell receptor beta chains were read from a single sample in a study of vaccination effects on CD4 cells after COVID-19. The assay was immunoSEQ multiplex PCR, and TCRdb's table has in-frame clones only and misses some. This sample carries 71,000 or so clones, roughly three quarters of them seen once, and the ten largest clones take approximately 3.8%. Their antigen targets remain unknown. Sample: CD4+ T cells from PBMCs cultured with HCoV-OC43 spike peptides, taken before COVID-19 vaccination. These receptors all stem from a human donor who received a COVID-19 vaccine. CDR3s include the opening cysteine and the closing phenylalanine or tryptophan. The D gene is left open where the match is weak. Size is stated for part of the rows, as once, few or many counts, or as a class when the clone is expanded.

CDR3 DNA: TGTGCCAGCAGGGCGGGTTTGGGACGGCTGAGCAATCAGCCCCAGCATTTT
CDR3 protein: CASRAGLGRLSNQPQHF
D gene: -
V gene: TRBV28
J gene: TRBJ1-5
clone size: -

CDR3 DNA: TGTGCCAGCAGCTTATCACGTAACACTGAAGCTTTCTTT
CDR3 protein: CASSLSRNTEAFF
D gene: -
V gene: TRBV7-3
J gene: TRBJ1-1
clone size: -

CDR3 DNA: TGTGCCAGTAGTGATGGATTTAATGAAAAACTGTTTTTT
CDR3 protein: CASSDGFNEKLFF
D gene: -
V gene: TRBV19
J gene: TRBJ1-4
clone size: -

CDR3 DNA: TGCGCCAGCAGCTTGTACGGGGGCGGTTTATCTGAAGCTTTCTTT
CDR3 protein: CASSLYGGGLSEAFF
D gene: -
V gene: TRBV5-1
J gene: TRBJ1-1
clone size: -

CDR3 DNA: TGCAGCGTTATAGCGGGGGGGCCGGGCAATGAGCAGTTCTTC
CDR3 protein: CSVIAGGPGNEQFF
D gene: TRBD2
V gene: TRBV29-1
J gene: TRBJ2-1
clone size: -

CDR3 DNA: TGTGCCAGCAGCTCCCCTAGCGGGGCTGGCACCGGGGAGCTGTTTTTT
CDR3 protein: CASSSPSGAGTGELFF
D gene: TRBD2
V gene: TRBV7-8
J gene: TRBJ2-2
clone size: once

CDR3 DNA: TGCGCCAGCAGCTTGGCGATTCAGTCAGATACGCAGTATTTT
CDR3 protein: CASSLAIQSDTQYF
D gene: -
V gene: TRBV5-1
J gene: TRBJ2-3
clone size: -

CDR3 DNA: TGTGCCAGCAGCCGACCCGCTATATTAGCGGGGGCCCGCACAGATACGCAGTATTTT
CDR3 protein: CASSRPAILAGARTDTQYF
D gene: TRBD2
V gene: TRBV14
J gene: TRBJ2-3
clone size: -

CDR3 DNA: TGCGCCAGCAGCTTGGTCCGAGAAGAGACCCAGTACTTC
CDR3 protein: CASSLVREETQYF
D gene: -
V gene: TRBV5-1
J gene: TRBJ2-5
clone size: -

CDR3 DNA: TGTGCCAGCAGTGACAAGAACACCGGGGAGCTGTTTTTT
CDR3 protein: CASSDKNTGELFF
D gene: -
V gene: TRBV2
J gene: TRBJ2-2
clone size: -

CDR3 DNA: TGTGCCAGCAGTTTCTCCCGGACAGGATTAGAGACCCAGTACTTC
CDR3 protein: CASSFSRTGLETQYF
D gene: TRBD1
V gene: TRBV27
J gene: TRBJ2-5
clone size: -

CDR3 DNA: TGCAGTGCTAAGGACAGGGCCTCTCAGTATTTT
CDR3 protein: CSAKDRASQYF
D gene: TRBD1
V gene: TRBV20-1
J gene: TRBJ2-3
clone size: -

CDR3 DNA: TGTGCCAGCAGTTCCCTGACTAGCGGGGGGGCCCCCTACAATGAGCAGTTCTTC
CDR3 protein: CASSSLTSGGAPYNEQFF
D gene: TRBD2
V gene: TRBV28
J gene: TRBJ2-1
clone size: -

CDR3 DNA: TGTGCCAGCAGCTTCTTCGGGGGGGATAACAATGAGCAGTTCTTC
CDR3 protein: CASSFFGGDNNEQFF
D gene: TRBD2
V gene: TRBV11-2
J gene: TRBJ2-1
clone size: -

CDR3 DNA: TGTGCCACCAGTGACCCAGACTCGGACAGGGCTAATCAGCCCCAGCATTTT
CDR3 protein: CATSDPDSDRANQPQHF
D gene: TRBD1
V gene: TRBV24-1
J gene: TRBJ1-5
clone size: -

CDR3 DNA: TGTGCCAGCAGCCGGACGACAGCAACCGGGGAGCTGTTTTTT
CDR3 protein: CASSRTTATGELFF
D gene: -
V gene: TRBV27
J gene: TRBJ2-2
clone size: -

CDR3 DNA: TGTGCCAGCAGTCCTGGACAGGGAGGAAACACCATATATTTT
CDR3 protein: CASSPGQGGNTIYF
D gene: TRBD1
V gene: TRBV6-6
J gene: TRBJ1-3
clone size: -

CDR3 DNA: TGTGCCAGCACCCACACCATGGGGGACACTGAAGCTTTCTTT
CDR3 protein: CASTHTMGDTEAFF
D gene: -
V gene: TRBV6-4
J gene: TRBJ1-1
clone size: few

CDR3 DNA: TGTGCCAGCAGCGTGTCGGTCACAGATACGCAGTATTTT
CDR3 protein: CASSVSVTDTQYF
D gene: -
V gene: TRBV9
J gene: TRBJ2-3
clone size: -

CDR3 DNA: TGTGCCAGCAGCTTCTTCAGGAACACTGAAGCTTTCTTT
CDR3 protein: CASSFFRNTEAFF
D gene: -
V gene: TRBV7-8
J gene: TRBJ1-1
clone size: once

CDR3 DNA: TGCGCCAGCAGCTTGAATGGAGGTGGGGACACCGGGGAGCTGTTTTTT
CDR3 protein: CASSLNGGGDTGELFF
D gene: -
V gene: TRBV5-1
J gene: TRBJ2-2
clone size: -

CDR3 DNA: TGTGCCAGCAGTTTAAAAGGCGGGACAGGGAACACTGAAGCTTTCTTT
CDR3 protein: CASSLKGGTGNTEAFF
D gene: TRBD1
V gene: TRBV27
J gene: TRBJ1-1
clone size: -

CDR3 DNA: TGTGCCAGCAGCGTAAGGGGCACGAACACCGGGGAGCTGTTTTTT
CDR3 protein: CASSVRGTNTGELFF
D gene: -
V gene: TRBV9
J gene: TRBJ2-2
clone size: -

CDR3 DNA: TGTGCCAGCAGCCCTGAGACAGGGATGGGTGGCTACACCTTC
CDR3 protein: CASSPETGMGGYTF
D gene: TRBD1
V gene: TRBV5-5
J gene: TRBJ1-2
clone size: few

CDR3 DNA: TGTGCCAGCAGTTATCGACTTAGGACAGCCGGGGAGCTGTTTTTT
CDR3 protein: CASSYRLRTAGELFF
D gene: -
V gene: TRBV6-2/TRBV6-3
J gene: TRBJ2-2
clone size: few

CDR3 DNA: TGTGCCAGCCCGGTAGACAGGGGGGGATTAGACACTGAAGCTTTCTTT
CDR3 protein: CASPVDRGGLDTEAFF
D gene: TRBD1
V gene: TRBV5-8
J gene: TRBJ1-1
clone size: few

CDR3 DNA: TGTGCCATCAGTGATTTTGGGACTCACACCGGGGAGCTGTTTTTT
CDR3 protein: CAISDFGTHTGELFF
D gene: -
V gene: TRBV10-3
J gene: TRBJ2-2
clone size: -

CDR3 DNA: TGTGCCAGCAGCCAAACCACAGGGAGCAATCAGCCCCAGCATTTT
CDR3 protein: CASSQTTGSNQPQHF
D gene: -
V gene: TRBV2
J gene: TRBJ1-5
clone size: -

CDR3 DNA: TGCGCCATCTCCCCGGGACGGAACTATGGCTACACCTTC
CDR3 protein: CAISPGRNYGYTF
D gene: -
V gene: TRBV10-2
J gene: TRBJ1-2
clone size: -

CDR3 DNA: TGTGCCAGCAGCCTAGGGGACCCCGCCTCCAATCAGCCCCAGCATTTT
CDR3 protein: CASSLGDPASNQPQHF
D gene: -
V gene: TRBV5-4
J gene: TRBJ1-5
clone size: -

CDR3 DNA: TGTGCCAGCAGCTCGGGACATTCGAACACTGAAGCTTTCTTT
CDR3 protein: CASSSGHSNTEAFF
D gene: -
V gene: TRBV7-2
J gene: TRBJ1-1
clone size: once

CDR3 DNA: TGTGCCAGCAGTTACAGTGGCAACTCTGGGGCCAACGTCCTGACTTTC
CDR3 protein: CASSYSGNSGANVLTF
D gene: -
V gene: TRBV6-6
J gene: TRBJ2-6
clone size: -

CDR3 DNA: TGTGCCAGCAGCCAATTAGGAGGGATAGGCACTGAAGCTTTCTTT
CDR3 protein: CASSQLGGIGTEAFF
D gene: -
V gene: TRBV3-1/TRBV3-2
J gene: TRBJ1-1
clone size: -

CDR3 DNA: TGTGCCATCAGGGGCAACTCTGGAAACACCATATATTTT
CDR3 protein: CAIRGNSGNTIYF
D gene: -
V gene: TRBV10-3
J gene: TRBJ1-3
clone size: few

CDR3 DNA: TGCGCCAGCAGCCAAGGGGCGGCTACCTACAATGAGCAGTTCTTC
CDR3 protein: CASSQGAATYNEQFF
D gene: -
V gene: TRBV4-1
J gene: TRBJ2-1
clone size: -

CDR3 DNA: TGTGCCAGCAGCGCAGCTACAGGGGGCTCGAACACCGGGGAGCTGTTTTTT
CDR3 protein: CASSAATGGSNTGELFF
D gene: TRBD1
V gene: TRBV9
J gene: TRBJ2-2
clone size: -

CDR3 DNA: TGTGCCAGCAGCGTAGGGGGACTAGCGGGGATCGAGACCCAGTACTTC
CDR3 protein: CASSVGGLAGIETQYF
D gene: TRBD2
V gene: TRBV9
J gene: TRBJ2-5
clone size: -

CDR3 DNA: TGCGCCAGCAGCCAAGGTCTTGAATCGAGGAACTATGGCTACACCTTC
CDR3 protein: CASSQGLESRNYGYTF
D gene: -
V gene: TRBV4-1
J gene: TRBJ1-2
clone size: -

CDR3 DNA: TGCGCCAGCAGCGGAATACAGGGATCAGGGACCCAGTACTTC
CDR3 protein: CASSGIQGSGTQYF
D gene: -
V gene: TRBV5-1
J gene: TRBJ2-5
clone size: -

CDR3 DNA: TGTGCCAGTAGTATGAATAGCAATCAGCCCCAGCATTTT
CDR3 protein: CASSMNSNQPQHF
D gene: -
V gene: TRBV19
J gene: TRBJ1-5
clone size: -

CDR3 DNA: TGTGCCAGCAACGACTTTCAGGGGAGAGGCTACACCTTC
CDR3 protein: CASNDFQGRGYTF
D gene: -
V gene: TRBV6-5
J gene: TRBJ1-2
clone size: -

CDR3 DNA: TGTGCCAGCTCACCAGTCCAGGGCCACACTGAAGCTTTCTTT
CDR3 protein: CASSPVQGHTEAFF
D gene: -
V gene: TRBV18
J gene: TRBJ1-1
clone size: once

CDR3 DNA: TGTGCCAGCAGCTTACAGGGTAATTCACCCCTCCACTTT
CDR3 protein: CASSLQGNSPLHF
D gene: -
V gene: TRBV11-1
J gene: TRBJ1-6
clone size: -

CDR3 DNA: TGTGCCAGTAAGGAGGCCGCGAACACCGGGGAGCTGTTTTTT
CDR3 protein: CASKEAANTGELFF
D gene: -
V gene: TRBV2
J gene: TRBJ2-2
clone size: -

CDR3 DNA: TGTGCCTGGAGTAATGGCCAGGCGATGAACACTGAAGCTTTCTTT
CDR3 protein: CAWSNGQAMNTEAFF
D gene: -
V gene: TRBV30
J gene: TRBJ1-1
clone size: -

CDR3 DNA: TGTGCCAGCAGCCGTACAGGGGGCACTGAAGCTTTCTTT
CDR3 protein: CASSRTGGTEAFF
D gene: TRBD1
V gene: TRBV7-9
J gene: TRBJ1-1
clone size: -

CDR3 DNA: TGTGCCAGCAGCTTAGTGACAGCGAACACCGGGGAGCTGTTTTTT
CDR3 protein: CASSLVTANTGELFF
D gene: -
V gene: TRBV7-6
J gene: TRBJ2-2
clone size: few

CDR3 DNA: TGTGCCAGCAGCTTAGAAAGCAGGGGGTTTTACACCTTC
CDR3 protein: CASSLESRGFYTF
D gene: TRBD1
V gene: TRBV7-9
J gene: TRBJ1-2
clone size: few

CDR3 DNA: TGTGCCACCAGCCTCCACGGGGGGAAGTTCTTC
CDR3 protein: CATSLHGGKFF
D gene: TRBD2
V gene: TRBV24-1
J gene: TRBJ2-1
clone size: -

CDR3 DNA: TGTGCCAGCAGCACTAGGACAGGGGGCGGCACCGGGGAGCTGTTTTTT
CDR3 protein: CASSTRTGGGTGELFF
D gene: TRBD1
V gene: TRBV11-2
J gene: TRBJ2-2
clone size: -